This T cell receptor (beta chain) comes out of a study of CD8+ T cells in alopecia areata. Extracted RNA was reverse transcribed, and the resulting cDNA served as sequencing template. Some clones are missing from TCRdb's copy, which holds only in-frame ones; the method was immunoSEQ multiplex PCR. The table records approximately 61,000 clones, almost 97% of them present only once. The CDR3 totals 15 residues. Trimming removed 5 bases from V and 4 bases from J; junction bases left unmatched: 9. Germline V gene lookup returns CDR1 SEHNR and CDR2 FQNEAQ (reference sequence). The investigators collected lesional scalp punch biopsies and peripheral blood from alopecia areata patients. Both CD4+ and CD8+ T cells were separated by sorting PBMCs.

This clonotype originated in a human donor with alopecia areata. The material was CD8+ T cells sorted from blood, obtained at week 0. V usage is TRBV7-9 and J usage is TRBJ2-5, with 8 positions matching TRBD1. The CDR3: CASSLDREGRETQYF. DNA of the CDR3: TGTGCCAGCAGCCTGGACAGGGAAGGTCGAGAGACCCAGTACTTC.